This T cell receptor (beta chain) appears in the sequencing data of a study of blood T cell repertoires in COVID-19. In the study overall: Spain, Italy and the United States supplied samples that represented acute and convalescent COVID-19.

Germline CDR1 reads GTSNPN; CDR2 reads SVGIG (reference sequence). J was trimmed by 6 bases and V by 3 bases; bases with no gene match: 5. The CDR3 extends over 13 amino acids. The table came from immunoSEQ multiplex PCR; TCRdb's copy has only in-frame clones and leaves some out. The sample includes 200,000 to 250,000 clones, about 90% of them seen just once. The chain recombines TRBV30 with TRBJ1-5; 7 positions agree with TRBD1. The receptor comes from a man younger than 35 with active or convalescent COVID-19. The sample was peripheral blood. The CDR3 DNA follows: TGTGCCTGGAGCTCACAGGGGACTCAGCCCCAGCATTTT. Protein sequence: CAWSSQGTQPQHF.